Shown below are 21 T cell receptor beta chains from a single sample sequenced in a study of T-cell reconstitution after alpha-beta-depleted transplantation in children. For TCRbeta, the library was prepared with unique molecular identifiers. TCRdb called the PCR reads again in MiXCR, with one record for every CDR3 protein. The sample has roughly 400,000 distinct CDR3 sequences, roughly 44% seen once. The sequenced sample was PBMCs, obtained before TCRalphabeta/CD19-depleted stem cell transplant. These receptors came from a girl aged 2-10 years with aplastic anemia, due to receive a stem cell transplant.

This clonotype was seen a few times. The V call is TRBV6-5, the J call TRBJ2-1; TRBD2 aligns across 12 bases. V gave up 2 bases and J gave up 10 bases; unmatched junction bases: 12. This CDR3 is built from 17 residues. Germline V lookup: CDR1 MNHEY, CDR2 SVGAGI. The CDR3 nucleotides read TGTGCCAGCAGTTACCGAAAACTAGCGGGGGGCGGAGGAGAGCAGTTCTTC. Its protein product is CASSYRKLAGGGGEQFF.

The V gene is TRBV29-1, the J gene TRBJ2-2; TRBD2 might be the D (6 bases). The ends were cut back, 4 bases at V and 5 bases at J, with 20 bases in the middle. Germline assignment: CDR1 SQVTM and CDR2 ANQGSEA. This CDR3 comprises 16 residues. CDR3 nucleotides: TGCAGCGTTGTGGGTCCCGGGACTTCAAGAACCGGGGAGCTGTTTTTT. It encodes CSVVGPGTSRTGELFF.

The V gene is TRBV20-1, the J gene TRBJ2-2; 7 bases are a match to TRBD1. CDR3 size: 14 residues. CDR1 is DFQATT and CDR2 is SNEGSKA in the germline V gene (reference sequence). J gave up 7 bases and V 2 bases, and 7 bases lay outside the gene matches. The CDR3 bases are TGCAGTGCTAGACCTAACAGGGGCGGCGGGGAGCTGTTTTTT. Protein product: CSARPNRGGGELFF.

The V gene is TRBV6-4, the J gene TRBJ2-7; D is unresolved. Trimming left V 0 bases short and J 6 bases short, with 18 bases between. Per germline, CDR1 MRHNA and CDR2 SNTAGT. This CDR3 spans 16 amino acids. In DNA, the CDR3 is TGTGCCAGCAGTGACTCGAAAGTTCTTGGGCCCGGCGAGCAGTACTTC. Translated: CASSDSKVLGPGEQYF.

In DNA, the CDR3 is TGTGCCTGGAGTAGGGTTTACTACGAGCAGTACTTC. Its translation is CAWSRVYYEQYF. This chain links TRBV30 with TRBJ2-7; D gene ambiguous. The CDR3 spans 12 residues. Deletions cut 2 bases from V and 3 bases from J, with 8 bases between. In germline, CDR1 is GTSNPN, CDR2 SVGIG (reference sequence).

The sample holds a few counts of this clonotype. The chain is built from TRBV28 and TRBJ2-7, with D possibly matching TRBD1 (6 bases). Germline V CDR1 and CDR2: MDHEN, SYDVKM. V was cut by 5 bases and J by 2 bases, with 10 bases left in between. The CDR3 runs to 13 residues. CDR3 in amino acids: CASSSRDTYEQYF. The CDR3 nucleotides read TGTGCCAGCAGTAGCCGGGACACCTACGAGCAGTACTTC.

Here the CDR3 reads CASTIVGANVLTF. In DNA, the CDR3 is TGTGCCAGCACTATTGTCGGGGCCAACGTCCTGACTTTC. The rearrangement joins TRBV12-3 or TRBV12-4 to TRBJ2-6, with unresolved D. CDR3 size: 13 residues. V was pared by 7 bases and J by 4 bases, with 8 bases between.

The CDR3 reads CSARTTSVQFF. The CDR3 DNA is TGCAGTGCTAGAACTACTAGCGTGCAGTTCTTC. The V and J genes are TRBV20-1 and TRBJ2-1; 7 nucleotides line up with TRBD2. The CDR3 contains 11 residues. The junction had 4 bases not matched to a gene; V was cut back by 2 bases and J by 12 bases. Germline loops: CDR1 DFQATT, CDR2 SNEGSKA (reference sequence).

V gene TRBV4-2 combines with J gene TRBJ2-5; 10 bases match TRBD2. Germline trimming cut 0 bases from V and 2 bases from J; bases unmatched to any gene: 3. CDR1 and CDR2 from the germline V gene are LGHNA and YNFKEQ. The CDR3 is 16 amino acids. The CDR3 bases are TGTGCCAGCAGCCAAGATGGTAGCGGGAGGCAAGAGACCCAGTACTTC. As protein: CASSQDGSGRQETQYF.

V and J are TRBV18 and TRBJ2-7; tentative D call: TRBD2 (6 bases). Germline CDR1 is KGHSH and CDR2 is LQKENI. CDR3 length: 13 residues. The ends were cut back, 3 bases at V and 6 bases at J, with 12 bases in the middle. The CDR3 loop reads CASSPSRGGEQYF. Here the CDR3 DNA reads TGTGCCAGCTCACCCTCGAGGGGAGGCGAGCAGTACTTC. The entire variable domain, with the rest obtained from reference TRBV18 and TRBJ2-7, is as follows: NAGVMQNPRHLVRRRGQEARLRCSPMKGHSHVYWYRQLPEEGLKFMVYLQKENIIDESGMPKERFSAEFPKEGPSILRIQQVVRGDSAAYFCASSPSRGGEQYFGPGTRLTVT.

J is TRBJ2-1 and V is TRBV11-2, with a weak D call TRBD2 (6 bases). Looked up from germline, CDR1 is SGHAT and CDR2 is FQNNGV. The CDR3 covers 19 residues. Trimming pared 0 bases from V and 0 bases from J, leaving 18 bases between. The CDR3 DNA reads as TGTGCCAGCAGCTTAGATAAGTTGGGACTCACGAGCTCCTACAATGAGCAGTTCTTC. The encoded protein is CASSLDKLGLTSSYNEQFF. The complete variable domain, with remaining parts taken from reference TRBV11-2 and TRBJ2-1, reads EAGVAQSPRYKIIEKRQSVAFWCNPISGHATLYWYQQILGQGPKLLIQFQNNGVVDDSQLPKDRFSAERLKGVDSTLKIQPAKLEDSAVYLCASSLDKLGLTSSYNEQFFGPGTRLTVL.

The chain uses TRBV20-1 and TRBJ2-1; D gene uncertain. Germline loops: CDR1 DFQATT, CDR2 SNEGSKA (reference sequence). V shed 4 bases and J shed 8 bases, with 9 bases lying between them. The CDR3 sequence is 11 residues long. CDR3 DNA: TGCAGTGCTATACGGACGCATGAGCAGTTCTTC. Translated: CSAIRTHEQFF.

This clonotype was observed a handful of times. The chain joins TRBV20-1 to TRBJ2-1; D unclear. The V and J ends lost 4 bases and 6 bases respectively, with 19 bases between them. Germline loops: CDR1 DFQATT, CDR2 SNEGSKA (reference sequence). The CDR3 spans 15 residues. DNA of the CDR3: TGCAGTGCTAAACGTCTCACCTTACAACGCAATGAGCAGTTCTTC. This sequence encodes CSAKRLTLQRNEQFF.

CDR3 region: CAWSRGYGYTF. The CDR3 DNA sequence: TGTGCCTGGAGTCGGGGCTATGGCTACACCTTC. V is TRBV30 and J is TRBJ1-2; D call uncertain. Germline V gene sequence: CDR1 GTSNPN, CDR2 SVGIG (reference sequence). The CDR3 totals 11 residues. V was pared by 2 bases and J by 4 bases, with 5 bases between.

This clonotype has ten or more counts. The V gene is TRBV5-1, the J gene TRBJ2-3; D may be TRBD2 (6 bases). This CDR3 region has 14 residues. CDR1 and CDR2 (germline): SGHRS, YFSETQ. V was shortened by 4 bases and J by 0 bases, with 9 bases between the two germline ends. This chain's CDR3 is CASSQGTSTDTQYF. The CDR3 DNA sequence: TGCGCCAGCAGCCAAGGGACTAGCACAGATACGCAGTATTTT. The full variable domain, its missing parts supplied by reference TRBV5-1 and TRBJ2-3, is KAGVTQTPRYLIKTRGQQVTLSCSPISGHRSVSWYQQTPGQGLQFLFEYFSETQRNKGNFPGRFSGRQFSNSRSEMNVSTLELGDSALYLCASSQGTSTDTQYFGPGTRLTVL.

Ten or more counts support this clonotype. The rearrangement joins TRBV7-2 to TRBJ2-3; 10 bases match TRBD1. There are 16 residues in the CDR3. Germline trimming cut 2 bases from V and 2 bases from J; bases unmatched to any gene: 4. Per germline, CDR1 SGHTA and CDR2 FQGNSA. DNA of the CDR3: TGTGCCAGCAGCTTACGGGGGACAGGGGTCACAGATACGCAGTATTTT. This translates into CASSLRGTGVTDTQYF.

The table lists this clonotype with many counts. The V call is TRBV20-1, the J call TRBJ2-1; weak D call: TRBD1 (6 bases). CDR3 size: 14 residues. V gave up 6 bases and J gave up 4 bases, with 16 bases separating them. The germline V gene has CDR1 DFQATT and CDR2 SNEGSKA (reference sequence). CDR3 region: CSAHDRHRYNEQFF. In nucleotides, the CDR3 is TGCAGTGCCCACGACAGGCATAGGTACAATGAGCAGTTCTTC.

The chain recombines TRBV2 with TRBJ2-3; D is ambiguous. The CDR3 loop spans 12 amino acids. Germline-derived CDR1 and CDR2 are SNHLY and FYNNEI. V gave up 6 bases and J gave up 6 bases, with 10 bases separating them. The CDR3 region is CASSDDADTQYF. The CDR3 DNA reads TGTGCCAGCAGCGACGACGCTGATACGCAGTATTTT.

This clonotype was recorded many times. V usage is TRBV5-6 and J usage is TRBJ1-5, with 7 nucleotides matching TRBD1. Trimming took 3 bases from V and 5 from J; bases not matched to a gene: 11. Germline V gives CDR1 SGHDT, CDR2 YYEEEE. The CDR3 is made up of 16 amino acids. The CDR3 nucleotides read TGTGCCAGCAGCTATACCGGGACAGCTAGTTATCAGCCCCAGCATTTT. Translation gives CASSYTGTASYQPQHF.

This clonotype was seen a handful of times. This chain connects TRBV14 to TRBJ2-7, with TRBD1 identical over 7 bases. Losses at the gene ends were 1 base for V and 5 bases for J; bases not matched to a gene: 11. The length of the CDR3 is 16 residues. The germline V gene encodes CDR1 SGHDN and CDR2 FVKESK. CDR3 in amino acids: CASSQALTGPHHEQYF. In DNA form, the CDR3 reads TGTGCCAGCAGCCAAGCGTTGACAGGGCCCCACCACGAGCAGTACTTC.

The CDR3 region has the DNA TGTGCCAGCAGCTTAGACAGGCGTAGCACAGATACGCAGTATTTT. It encodes CASSLDRRSTDTQYF. The V and J genes are TRBV11-1 and TRBJ2-3; D perhaps matches TRBD1 (5 bases). Trimming left V 1 base short and J 0 bases short, with 8 bases between. This CDR3 is built from 15 residues. CDR1 and CDR2 from the germline V gene are SGHAT and FQDESV (reference sequence).